The 7 T cell receptor beta chains below were found in one sample sequenced in a study of cytomegalovirus exposure and HLA in healthy donors (dated by TCRdb to the late 2010s). The method was the immunoSEQ multiplex PCR assay. For the multiplex PCR, a mixture combining 60 forward primers for TCR Vbeta segments and 13 reverse primers for TCR Jbeta segments was used. What TCRdb holds here is the immuneACCESS table cut down to in-frame rearrangements. Part of the clones is not present; checked against another copy, under half of the missing clones reflect an unresolved V gene, and the others are unexplained. This sample is represented by around 100,000 clones; around 75% of them were singletons. Clones ranked in the top ten supply roughly 13% of the sample. The material sequenced was PBMCs. All receptors derive from a male donor in good health and CMV-seropositive.

The chain links TRBV7-2 to TRBJ2-3; no reliable D call. This CDR3 is built from 14 residues. Trimming pared 0 bases from V and 4 bases from J, leaving 8 bases between. The germline CDR1 and CDR2 sequences are SGHTA and FQGNSA. In nucleotides, the CDR3 is TGTGCCAGCAGCTTAGCCCCGAGTTCAGATACGCAGTATTTT. Encoded protein: CASSLAPSSDTQYF.

V and J are TRBV5-1 and TRBJ2-3, with 11 bases aligning to TRBD2. CDR1 is SGHRS, CDR2 YFSETQ, per germline. V lost 5 bases, J lost 7 bases, and 6 bases stayed unmatched. The CDR3 has 14 residues. CDR3 in DNA: TGCGCCAGCAGGCCGACTAGCGGGACTTATACGCAGTATTTT. Protein: CASRPTSGTYTQYF.

V and J are TRBV10-3 and TRBJ2-1, with D possibly matching TRBD2 (5 bases). This CDR3 region has 13 residues. From germline, CDR1 is ENHRY and CDR2 SYGVKD. Trimming left V 11 bases short and J 7 bases short, with 18 bases between. Here the CDR3 reads CAVSSDGDNEQFF. The CDR3 DNA is TGTGCCGTAAGTTCCGACGGGGATAATGAGCAGTTCTTC.

This chain joins TRBV19 and TRBJ2-5; D is possibly TRBD2 (5 bases). V was pared by 2 bases and J by 0 bases, with 16 bases between. Germline V lookup: CDR1 LNHDA, CDR2 SQIVND (reference sequence). The CDR3 is 17 amino acids. CDR3 in DNA: TGTGCCAGTAGTATAAGGGATGGCGGGCTGTACCAAGAGACCCAGTACTTC. Protein sequence: CASSIRDGGLYQETQYF.

The CDR3 reads CAWSVSRDTGELFF. In nucleotides, the CDR3 is TGTGCCTGGAGTGTAAGCAGGGACACCGGGGAGCTGTTTTTT. This chain joins TRBV30 and TRBJ2-2; possible D gene TRBD1, 5 bases. Germline V gene sequence: CDR1 GTSNPN, CDR2 SVGIG (reference sequence). The CDR3 extends over 14 amino acids. The germline V and J ends were trimmed by 0 bases and 3 bases, with 8 bases remaining between them.

Concerning this clone itself: Given a much more abundant clone one base away, this may be a read error. The chain carries TRBV6-4 and TRBJ2-3; TRBD2 matches at 14 bases. CDR3 length equals 15 residues. V shed 4 bases and J 4 bases; nucleotides not matched to a gene: 1. Per germline, CDR1 MRHNA and CDR2 SNTAGT. The CDR3 is CASSGTSGGPDTQYF. Written as DNA, the CDR3 is TGTGCCAGCAGTGGGACTAGCGGGGGGCCAGATACGCAGTATTTT.

Concerning this clone: In the same sample, other DNA sequences code for this CDR3. V is TRBV2 and J is TRBJ1-1, with D possibly TRBD1 on 5 matching bases. Per the germline V gene, CDR1 is SNHLY and CDR2 is FYNNEI. The CDR3 is 13 residues long. V lost 8 bases to trimming and J lost 0 bases, with 10 bases between them. CDR3 coding DNA: TGTGCCAGCTTAGACAGCATGAACACTGAAGCTTTCTTT. Translated: CASLDSMNTEAFF. Together with reference TRBV2 and TRBJ1-1, the CDR3 gives the full variable domain: EPEVTQTPSHQVTQMGQEVILRCVPISNHLYFYWYRQILGQKVEFLVSFYNNEISEKSEIFDDQFSVERPDGSNFTLKIRSTKLEDSAMYFCASLDSMNTEAFFGQGTRLTVV.